The present T cell receptor (beta chain) was sequenced within a study of shared clonotypes between healthy human individuals. Assay: immunoSEQ multiplex PCR; the TCRdb copy retains only in-frame clones and omits some. The sample lists fewer than 3 million clones, under 95% seen once, with more than 0.35% in the top ten. Between the trimmed V and J ends, which lost 7 bases and 0 bases, there was a span of 9 bases. CDR3 length: 13 amino acids. CDR1 and CDR2 (germline): SNHLY, FYNNEI. This receptor was identified in a man aged 18 to 30 in good health. Some clones in this sample may be carry-over from other donors' samples. V and J are TRBV2 and TRBJ1-2, with TRBD1 as a possible D gene (5 bases). Sequenced material: naive CD4+ T cells from PBMCs. Subset here: CD45RA+ positively selected. CDR3 sequence: CASTRETNYGYTF. CDR3 DNA sequence: TGTGCCAGCACCAGGGAAACTAACTATGGCTACACCTTC.